Below are 3 T cell receptor beta chains sequenced from a single sample in a study of cytomegalovirus exposure and HLA in healthy donors. The study ran its PCR with 60 Vbeta and 13 Jbeta primers. The assay was immunoSEQ multiplex PCR, and TCRdb's table has in-frame clones only and misses some. This sample carries about 130,000 clones, around 83% of them seen once, and the ten largest clones take under 8.5%. The sample consisted of PBMCs. The receptors derive from a woman aged 25 to 39 in good health and CMV-seropositive.

The chain carries TRBV28 and TRBJ1-5; D uncertain. CDR1 is MDHEN, CDR2 SYDVKM, per germline. The CDR3 is made up of 15 amino acids. The V and J ends lost 7 bases and 3 bases respectively, with 16 bases between them. The DNA of the CDR3 is TGTGCCAGCACCCTTGGACGGAGGGCCAATCAGCCCCAGCATTTT. It specifies CASTLGRRANQPQHF. Complete variable domain (other parts from reference TRBV28 and TRBJ1-5): DVKVTQSSRYLVKRTGEKVFLECVQDMDHENMFWYRQDPGLGLRLIYFSYDVKMKEKGDIPEGYSVSREKKERFSLILESASTNQTSMYLCASTLGRRANQPQHFGDGTRLSIL.

This chain uses TRBV6-6 with TRBJ2-3, with a weak D call TRBD2 (7 bases). The CDR3 runs to 13 residues. The V gene lost 6 bases and the J gene lost 6 bases, with 13 bases spanning the gap. Germline CDR1 and CDR2: MNHNY and SVGAGI (reference sequence). This chain's CDR3 is CASREGGSDTQYF. The DNA of the CDR3 is TGTGCCAGCAGGGAGGGGGGGTCCGATACGCAGTATTTT.

This chain links TRBV29-1 with TRBJ1-2; perhaps TRBD1 as D (5 bases). Germline CDR1 is SQVTM and CDR2 is ANQGSEA. V shed 5 bases and J shed 4 bases, with 11 bases lying between them. The CDR3 spans 12 residues. The CDR3 DNA reads TGCAGCGTTACCAGGGTTAGCTATGGCTACACCTTC. Amino acids: CSVTRVSYGYTF.